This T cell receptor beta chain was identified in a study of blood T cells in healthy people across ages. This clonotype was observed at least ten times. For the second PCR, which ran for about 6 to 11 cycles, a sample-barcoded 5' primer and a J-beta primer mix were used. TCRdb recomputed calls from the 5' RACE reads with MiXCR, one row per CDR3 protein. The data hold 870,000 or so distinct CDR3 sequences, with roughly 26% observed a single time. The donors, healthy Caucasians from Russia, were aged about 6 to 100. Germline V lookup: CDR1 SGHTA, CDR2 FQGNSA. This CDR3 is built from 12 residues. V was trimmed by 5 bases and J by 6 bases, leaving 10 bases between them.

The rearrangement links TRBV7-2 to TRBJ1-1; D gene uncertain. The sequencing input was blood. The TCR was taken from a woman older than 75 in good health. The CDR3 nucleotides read TGTGCCAGCAGCCAACAGCGAGCTGAAGCTTTCTTT. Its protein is CASSQQRAEAFF.